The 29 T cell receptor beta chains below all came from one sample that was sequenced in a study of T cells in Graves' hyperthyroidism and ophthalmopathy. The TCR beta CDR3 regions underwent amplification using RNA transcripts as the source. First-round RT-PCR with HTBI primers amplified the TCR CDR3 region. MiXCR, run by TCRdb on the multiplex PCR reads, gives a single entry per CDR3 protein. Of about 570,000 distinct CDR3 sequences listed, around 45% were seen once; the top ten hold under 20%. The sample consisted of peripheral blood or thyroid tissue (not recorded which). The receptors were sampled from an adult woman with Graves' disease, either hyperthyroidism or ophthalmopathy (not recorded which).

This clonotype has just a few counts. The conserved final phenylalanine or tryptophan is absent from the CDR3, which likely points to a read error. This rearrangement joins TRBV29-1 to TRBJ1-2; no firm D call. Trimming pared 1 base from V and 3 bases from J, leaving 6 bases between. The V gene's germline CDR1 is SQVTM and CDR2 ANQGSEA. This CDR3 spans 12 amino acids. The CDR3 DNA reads TGCAGCGTTGAAGTGGGAGACTATGGCTACACCCTC. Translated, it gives CSVEVGDYGYTL.

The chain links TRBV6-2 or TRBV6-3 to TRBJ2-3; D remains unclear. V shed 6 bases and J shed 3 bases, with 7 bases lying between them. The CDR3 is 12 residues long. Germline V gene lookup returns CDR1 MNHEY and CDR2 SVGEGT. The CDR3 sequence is CASRKSTDTQYF. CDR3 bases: TGTGCCAGCAGGAAGAGTACAGATACGCAGTATTTT.

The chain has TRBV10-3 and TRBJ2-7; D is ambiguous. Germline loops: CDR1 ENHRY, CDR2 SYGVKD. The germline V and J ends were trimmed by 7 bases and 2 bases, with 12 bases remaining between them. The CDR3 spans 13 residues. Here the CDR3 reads CAIMNAQAYEQYF. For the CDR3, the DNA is TGTGCCATCATGAACGCACAAGCCTACGAGCAGTACTTC.

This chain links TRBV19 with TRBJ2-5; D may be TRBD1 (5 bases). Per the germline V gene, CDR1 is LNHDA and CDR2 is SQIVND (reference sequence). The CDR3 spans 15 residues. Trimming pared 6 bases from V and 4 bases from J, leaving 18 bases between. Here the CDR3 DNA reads TGTGCCAGTAGCCGAAACGTACAGGAACTAGAGACCCAGTACTTC. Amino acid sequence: CASSRNVQELETQYF.

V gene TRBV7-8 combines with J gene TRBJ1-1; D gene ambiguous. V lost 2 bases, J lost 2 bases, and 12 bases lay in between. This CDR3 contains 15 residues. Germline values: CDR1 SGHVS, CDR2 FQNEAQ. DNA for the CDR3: TGTGCCAGCAGCTTAAGTATCGGGGATAACACTGAAGCTTTCTTT. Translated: CASSLSIGDNTEAFF.

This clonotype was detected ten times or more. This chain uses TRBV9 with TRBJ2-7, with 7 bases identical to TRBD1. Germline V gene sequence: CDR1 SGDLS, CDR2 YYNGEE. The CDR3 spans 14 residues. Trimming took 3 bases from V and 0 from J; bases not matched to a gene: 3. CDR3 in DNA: TGTGCCAGCAGCGAGGGGACAGCCTCCTACGAGCAGTACTTC. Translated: CASSEGTASYEQYF.

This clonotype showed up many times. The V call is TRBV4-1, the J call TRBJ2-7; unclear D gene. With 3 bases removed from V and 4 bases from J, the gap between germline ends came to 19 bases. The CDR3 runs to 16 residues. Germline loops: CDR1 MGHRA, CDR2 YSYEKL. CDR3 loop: CASSQVNGYLGYEQYF. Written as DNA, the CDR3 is TGCGCCAGCAGCCAGGTAAACGGGTATCTCGGGTACGAGCAGTACTTC.

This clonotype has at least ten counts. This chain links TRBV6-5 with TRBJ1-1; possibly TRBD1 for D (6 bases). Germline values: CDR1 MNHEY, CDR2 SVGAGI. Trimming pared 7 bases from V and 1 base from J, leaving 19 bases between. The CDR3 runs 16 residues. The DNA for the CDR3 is TGTGCCAGCAAGAGTGGGCACAGGGAGGGGAACACTGAAGCTTTCTTT. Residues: CASKSGHREGNTEAFF.

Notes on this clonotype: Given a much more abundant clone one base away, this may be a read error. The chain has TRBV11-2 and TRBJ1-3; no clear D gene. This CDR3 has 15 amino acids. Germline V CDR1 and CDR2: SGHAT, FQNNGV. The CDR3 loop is CVSSTGLISGNTIYF. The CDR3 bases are TGTGTCAGCAGCACCGGACTGATCTCTGGAAACACCATATATTTT.

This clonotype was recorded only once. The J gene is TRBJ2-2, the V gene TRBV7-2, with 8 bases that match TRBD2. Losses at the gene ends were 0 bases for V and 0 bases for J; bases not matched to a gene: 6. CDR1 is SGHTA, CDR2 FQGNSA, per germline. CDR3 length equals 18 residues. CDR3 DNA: TGTGCCAGCAGCTTAGCCAGGGTAGCGGGATCGAACACCGGGGAGCTGTTTTTT. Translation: CASSLARVAGSNTGELFF.

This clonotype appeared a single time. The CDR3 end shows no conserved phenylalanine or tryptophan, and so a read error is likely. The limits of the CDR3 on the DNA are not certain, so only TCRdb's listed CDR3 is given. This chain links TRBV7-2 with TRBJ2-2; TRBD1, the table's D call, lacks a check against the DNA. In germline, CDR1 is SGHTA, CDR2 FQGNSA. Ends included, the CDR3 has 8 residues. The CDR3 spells CASSLGGR.

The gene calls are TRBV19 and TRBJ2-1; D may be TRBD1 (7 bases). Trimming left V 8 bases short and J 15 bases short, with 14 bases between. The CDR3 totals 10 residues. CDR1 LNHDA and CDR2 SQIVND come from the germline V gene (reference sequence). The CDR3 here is CASARGEGFF. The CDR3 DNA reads TGTGCCAGTGCCAGGGGGGAAGGGTTCTTC. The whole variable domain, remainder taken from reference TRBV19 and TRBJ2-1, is DGGITQSPKYLFRKEGQNVTLSCEQNLNHDAMYWYRQDPGQGLRLIYYSQIVNDFQKGDIAEGYSVSREKKESFPLTVTSAQKNPTAFYLCASARGEGFFGPGTRLTVL.

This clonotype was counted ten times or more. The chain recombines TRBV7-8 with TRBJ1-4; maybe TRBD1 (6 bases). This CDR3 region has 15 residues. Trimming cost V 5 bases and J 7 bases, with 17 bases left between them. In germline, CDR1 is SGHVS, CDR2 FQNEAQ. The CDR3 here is CASSQGRGGSEKLFF. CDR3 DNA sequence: TGTGCCAGCAGCCAGGGGAGGGGGGGGAGTGAAAAACTGTTTTTT.

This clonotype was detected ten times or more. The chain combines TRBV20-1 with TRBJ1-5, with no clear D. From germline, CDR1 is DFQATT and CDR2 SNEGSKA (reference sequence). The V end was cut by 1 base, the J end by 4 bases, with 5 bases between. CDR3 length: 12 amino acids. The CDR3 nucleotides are TGCAGTGCTAGAGGCGAAAATCAGCCCCAGCATTTT. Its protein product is CSARGENQPQHF.

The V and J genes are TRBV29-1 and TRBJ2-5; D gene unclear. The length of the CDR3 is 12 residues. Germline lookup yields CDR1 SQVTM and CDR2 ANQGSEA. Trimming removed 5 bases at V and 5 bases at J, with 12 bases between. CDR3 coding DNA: TGCAGCGTTTGGTCGGGCGACGAGACCCAGTACTTC. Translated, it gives CSVWSGDETQYF.

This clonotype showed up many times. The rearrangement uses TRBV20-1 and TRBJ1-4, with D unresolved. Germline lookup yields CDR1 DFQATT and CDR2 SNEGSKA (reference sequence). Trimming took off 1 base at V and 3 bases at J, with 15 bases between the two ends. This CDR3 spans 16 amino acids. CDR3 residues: CSARGPFEGPNEKLFF. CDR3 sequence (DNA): TGCAGTGCTAGAGGGCCGTTTGAGGGCCCTAATGAAAAACTGTTTTTT.

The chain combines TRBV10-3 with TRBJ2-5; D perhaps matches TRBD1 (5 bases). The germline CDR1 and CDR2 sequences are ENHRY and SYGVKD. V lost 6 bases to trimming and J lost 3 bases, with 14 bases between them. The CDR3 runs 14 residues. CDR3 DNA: TGTGCCATCAGCGAGGTCAGGGTAAAAGAGACCCAGTACTTC. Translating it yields CAISEVRVKETQYF.

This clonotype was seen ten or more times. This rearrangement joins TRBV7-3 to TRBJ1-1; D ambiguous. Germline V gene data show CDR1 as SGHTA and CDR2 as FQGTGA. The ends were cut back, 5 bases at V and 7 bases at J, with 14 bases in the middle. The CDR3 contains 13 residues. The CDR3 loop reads CASSANMDVEAFF. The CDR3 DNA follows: TGTGCCAGCAGCGCAAACATGGACGTTGAAGCTTTCTTT.

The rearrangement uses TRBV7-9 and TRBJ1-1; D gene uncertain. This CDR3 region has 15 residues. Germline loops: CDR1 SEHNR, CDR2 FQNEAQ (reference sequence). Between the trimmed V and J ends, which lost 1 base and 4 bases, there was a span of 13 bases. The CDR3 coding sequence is TGTGCCAGCAGCTTAGGAGGGCGGTTCAGCACTGAAGCTTTCTTT. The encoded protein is CASSLGGRFSTEAFF.

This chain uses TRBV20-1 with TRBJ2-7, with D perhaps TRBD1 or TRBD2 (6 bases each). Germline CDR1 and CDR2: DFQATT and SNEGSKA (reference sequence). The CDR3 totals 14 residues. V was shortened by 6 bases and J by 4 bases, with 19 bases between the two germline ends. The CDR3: CSADEQGGLYEQYF. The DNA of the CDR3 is TGCAGTGCGGACGAACAGGGAGGTCTTTACGAGCAGTACTTC.

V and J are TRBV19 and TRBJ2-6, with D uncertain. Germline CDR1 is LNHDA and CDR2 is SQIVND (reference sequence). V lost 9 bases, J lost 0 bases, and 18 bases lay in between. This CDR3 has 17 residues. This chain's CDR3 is CASSLTQGYSGANVLTF. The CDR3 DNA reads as TGTGCCAGCAGCTTGACCCAAGGGTACTCTGGGGCCAACGTCCTGACTTTC.

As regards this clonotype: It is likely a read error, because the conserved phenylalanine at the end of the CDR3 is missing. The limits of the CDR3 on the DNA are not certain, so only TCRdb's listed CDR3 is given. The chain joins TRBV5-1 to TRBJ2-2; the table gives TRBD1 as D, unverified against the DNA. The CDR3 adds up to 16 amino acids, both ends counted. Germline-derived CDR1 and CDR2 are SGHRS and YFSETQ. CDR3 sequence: CASSEGASANTGELSL.

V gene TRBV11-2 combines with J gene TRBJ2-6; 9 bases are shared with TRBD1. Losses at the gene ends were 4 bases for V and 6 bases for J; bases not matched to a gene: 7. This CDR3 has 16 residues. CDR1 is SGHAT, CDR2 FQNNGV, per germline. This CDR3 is CASSSRQGGTANVLTF. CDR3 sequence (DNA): TGTGCCAGCAGCTCAAGACAGGGGGGGACGGCCAACGTCCTGACTTTC.

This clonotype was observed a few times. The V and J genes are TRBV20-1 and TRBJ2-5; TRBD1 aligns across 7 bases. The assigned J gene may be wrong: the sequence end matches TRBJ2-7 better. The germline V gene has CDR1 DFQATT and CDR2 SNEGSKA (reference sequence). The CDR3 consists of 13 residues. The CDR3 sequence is CSADRDSSYEQYF. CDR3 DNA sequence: TGCAGTGCTGACCGGGACAGTTCCTACGAGCAGTACTTC.

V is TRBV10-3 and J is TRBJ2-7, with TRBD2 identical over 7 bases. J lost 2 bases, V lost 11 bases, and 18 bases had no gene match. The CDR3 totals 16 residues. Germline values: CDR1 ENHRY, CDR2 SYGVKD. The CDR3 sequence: CASTAGAAGVTYEQYF. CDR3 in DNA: TGTGCCTCTACGGCGGGAGCAGCCGGGGTCACCTACGAGCAGTACTTC.

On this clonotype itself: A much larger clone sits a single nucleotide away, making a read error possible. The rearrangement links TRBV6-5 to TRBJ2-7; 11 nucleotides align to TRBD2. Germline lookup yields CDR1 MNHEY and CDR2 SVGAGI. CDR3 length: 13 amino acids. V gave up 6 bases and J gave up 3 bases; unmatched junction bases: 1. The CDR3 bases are TGTGCCAGCAGGGGACTAGCGGACTACGAGCAGTACTTC. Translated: CASRGLADYEQYF.

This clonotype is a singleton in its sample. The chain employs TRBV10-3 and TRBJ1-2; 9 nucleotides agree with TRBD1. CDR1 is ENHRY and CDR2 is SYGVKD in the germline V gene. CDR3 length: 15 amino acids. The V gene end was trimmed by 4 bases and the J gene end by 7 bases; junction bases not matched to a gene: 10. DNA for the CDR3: TGTGCCATCAGTGGGGACAGGGACTTGAGTGGTGGCTACACCTTC. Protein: CAISGDRDLSGGYTF.

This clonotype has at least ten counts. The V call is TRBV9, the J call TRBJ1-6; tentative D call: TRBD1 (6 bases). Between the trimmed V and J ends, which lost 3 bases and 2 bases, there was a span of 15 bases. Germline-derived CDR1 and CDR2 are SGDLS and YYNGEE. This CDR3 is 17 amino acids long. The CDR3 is CASSEGGEGPYNSPLHF. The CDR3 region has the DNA TGTGCCAGCAGCGAGGGGGGGGAAGGACCCTATAATTCACCCCTCCACTTT.

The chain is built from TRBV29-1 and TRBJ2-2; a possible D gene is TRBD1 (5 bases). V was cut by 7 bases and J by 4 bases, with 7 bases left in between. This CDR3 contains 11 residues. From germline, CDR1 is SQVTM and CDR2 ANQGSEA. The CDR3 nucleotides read TGCAGCGCCAGGGCCACCGGGGAGCTGTTTTTT. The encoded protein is CSARATGELFF.